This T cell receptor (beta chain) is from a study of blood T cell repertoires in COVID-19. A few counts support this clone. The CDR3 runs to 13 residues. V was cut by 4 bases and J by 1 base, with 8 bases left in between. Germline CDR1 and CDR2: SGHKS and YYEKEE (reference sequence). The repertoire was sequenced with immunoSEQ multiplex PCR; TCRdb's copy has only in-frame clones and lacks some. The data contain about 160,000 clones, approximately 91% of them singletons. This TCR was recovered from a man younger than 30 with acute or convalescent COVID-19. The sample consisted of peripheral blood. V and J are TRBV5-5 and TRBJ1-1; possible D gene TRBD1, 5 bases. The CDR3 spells CASSATGNTEAFF. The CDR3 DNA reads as TGTGCCAGCAGCGCAACAGGGAACACTGAAGCTTTCTTT.